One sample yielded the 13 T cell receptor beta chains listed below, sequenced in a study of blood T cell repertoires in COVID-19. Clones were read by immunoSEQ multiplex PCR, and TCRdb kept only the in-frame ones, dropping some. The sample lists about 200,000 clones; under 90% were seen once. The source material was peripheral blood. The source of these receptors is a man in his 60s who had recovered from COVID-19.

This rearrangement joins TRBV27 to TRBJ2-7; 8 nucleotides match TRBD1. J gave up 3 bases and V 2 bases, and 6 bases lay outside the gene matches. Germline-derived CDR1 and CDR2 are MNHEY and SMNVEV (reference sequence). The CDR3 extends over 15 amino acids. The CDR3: CASSLETGALYEQYF. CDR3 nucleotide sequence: TGTGCCAGCAGTTTAGAGACAGGGGCCCTCTACGAGCAGTACTTC.

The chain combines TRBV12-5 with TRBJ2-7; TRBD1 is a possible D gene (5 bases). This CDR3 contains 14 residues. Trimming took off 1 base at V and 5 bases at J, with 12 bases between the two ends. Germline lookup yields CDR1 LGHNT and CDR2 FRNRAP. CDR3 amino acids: CASGLGRDLDEQYF. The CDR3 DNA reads TGTGCTAGTGGTTTGGGCAGGGATCTGGACGAGCAGTACTTC.

CDR3 region: CASSRDTNQPQHF. CDR3 nucleotides: TGTGCCAGCAGTCGGGACACTAATCAGCCCCAGCATTTT. V gene TRBV5-5 combines with J gene TRBJ1-5; weak D call: TRBD1 (6 bases). Germline CDR1 and CDR2: SGHKS and YYEKEE (reference sequence). Trimming stripped 5 bases from V and 4 bases from J, with 10 bases between. The length of the CDR3 is 13 residues. The variable domain in full, completed from reference TRBV5-5 and TRBJ1-5, reads DAGVTQSPTHLIKTRGQQVTLRCSPISGHKSVSWYQQVLGQGPQFIFQYYEKEERGRGNFPDRFSARQFPNYSSELNVNALLLGDSALYLCASSRDTNQPQHFGDGTRLSIL.

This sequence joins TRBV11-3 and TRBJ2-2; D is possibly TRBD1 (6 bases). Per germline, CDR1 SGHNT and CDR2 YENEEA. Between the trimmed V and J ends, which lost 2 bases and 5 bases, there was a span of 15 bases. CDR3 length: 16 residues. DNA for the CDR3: TGTGCCAGCAGCTTATGGTCAGGGGTATTAACCGGGGAGCTGTTTTTT. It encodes CASSLWSGVLTGELFF.

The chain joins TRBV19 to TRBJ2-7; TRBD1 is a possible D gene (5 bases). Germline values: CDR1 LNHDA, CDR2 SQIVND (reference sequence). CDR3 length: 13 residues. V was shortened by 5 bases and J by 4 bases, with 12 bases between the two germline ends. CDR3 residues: CASSLLSGYEQYF. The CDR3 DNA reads TGTGCCAGTAGTCTACTCTCAGGGTACGAGCAGTACTTC.

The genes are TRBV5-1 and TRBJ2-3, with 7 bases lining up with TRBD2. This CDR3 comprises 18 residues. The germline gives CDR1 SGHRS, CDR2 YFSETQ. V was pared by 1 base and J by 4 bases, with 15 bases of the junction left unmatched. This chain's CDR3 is CASSLTVSAGVTADTQYF. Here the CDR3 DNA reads TGCGCCAGCAGCTTGACGGTTTCCGCGGGAGTAACGGCAGATACGCAGTATTTT.

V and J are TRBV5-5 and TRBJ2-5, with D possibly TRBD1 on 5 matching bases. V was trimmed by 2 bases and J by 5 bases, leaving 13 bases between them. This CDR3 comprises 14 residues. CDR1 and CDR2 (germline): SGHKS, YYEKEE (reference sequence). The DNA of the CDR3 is TGTGCCAGCAGCTTATGGGGCGATAGGGAGACCCAGTACTTC. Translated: CASSLWGDRETQYF.

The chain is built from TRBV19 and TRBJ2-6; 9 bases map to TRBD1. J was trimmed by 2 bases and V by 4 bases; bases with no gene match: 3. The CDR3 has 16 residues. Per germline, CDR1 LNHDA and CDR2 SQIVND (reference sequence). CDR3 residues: CASSKQGAPGANVLTF. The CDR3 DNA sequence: TGTGCCAGTAGTAAACAGGGGGCGCCTGGGGCCAACGTCCTGACTTTC.

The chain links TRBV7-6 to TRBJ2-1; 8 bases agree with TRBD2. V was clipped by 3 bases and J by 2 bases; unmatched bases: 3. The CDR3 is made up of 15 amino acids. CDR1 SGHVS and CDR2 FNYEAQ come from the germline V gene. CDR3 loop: CASSFRGGPYNEQFF. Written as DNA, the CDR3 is TGTGCCAGCAGCTTCCGGGGGGGCCCCTACAATGAGCAGTTCTTC.

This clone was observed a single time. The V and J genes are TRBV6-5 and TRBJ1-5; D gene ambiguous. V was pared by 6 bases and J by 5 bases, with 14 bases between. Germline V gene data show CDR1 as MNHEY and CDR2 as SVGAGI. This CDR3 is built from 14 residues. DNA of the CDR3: TGTGCCAGCAGGCGAGAGAGGGTTGATCAGCCCCAGCATTTT. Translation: CASRRERVDQPQHF.

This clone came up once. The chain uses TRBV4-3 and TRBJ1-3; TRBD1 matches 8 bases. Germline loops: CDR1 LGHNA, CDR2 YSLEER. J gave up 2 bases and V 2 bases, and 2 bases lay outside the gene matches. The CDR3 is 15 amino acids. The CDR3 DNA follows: TGCGCCAGCAGCCAAACACAGGGGGCTGGAAACACCATATATTTT. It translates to CASSQTQGAGNTIYF.

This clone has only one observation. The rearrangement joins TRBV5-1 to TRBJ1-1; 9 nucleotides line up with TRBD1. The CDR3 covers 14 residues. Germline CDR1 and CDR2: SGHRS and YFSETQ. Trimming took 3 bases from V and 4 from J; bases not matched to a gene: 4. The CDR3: CASSSDRGPTEAFF. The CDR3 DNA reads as TGCGCCAGCAGCTCGGACAGGGGACCCACTGAAGCTTTCTTT.

The CDR3 DNA sequence: TGTGCCAGCATCCTACAGGGGTATTCCACTGAAGCTTTCTTT. Translation: CASILQGYSTEAFF. The chain is built from TRBV21-1 and TRBJ1-1; the table's D call, TRBD1, was not checked against the DNA. TRBV21-1 is noted as a pseudogene. The CDR3 is 14 residues long.